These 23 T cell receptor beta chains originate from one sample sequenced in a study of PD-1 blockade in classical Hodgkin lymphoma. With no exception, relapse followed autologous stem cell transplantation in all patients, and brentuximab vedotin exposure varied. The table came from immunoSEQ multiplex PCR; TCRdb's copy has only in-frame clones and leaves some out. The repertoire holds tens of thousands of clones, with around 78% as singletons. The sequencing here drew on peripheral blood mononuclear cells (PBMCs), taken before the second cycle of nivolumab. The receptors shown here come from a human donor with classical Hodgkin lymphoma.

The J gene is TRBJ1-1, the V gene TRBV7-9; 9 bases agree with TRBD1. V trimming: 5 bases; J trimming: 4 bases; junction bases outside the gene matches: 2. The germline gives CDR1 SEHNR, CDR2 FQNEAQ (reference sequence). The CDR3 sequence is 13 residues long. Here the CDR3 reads CASSPGQGTEAFF. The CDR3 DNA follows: TGTGCCAGCAGCCCGGGACAGGGCACTGAAGCTTTCTTT.

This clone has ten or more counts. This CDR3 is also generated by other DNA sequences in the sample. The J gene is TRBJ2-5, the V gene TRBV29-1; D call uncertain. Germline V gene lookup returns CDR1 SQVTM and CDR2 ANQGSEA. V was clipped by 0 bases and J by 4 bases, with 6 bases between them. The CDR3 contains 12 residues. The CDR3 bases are TGCAGCGTTGAAGATCTGGGAGAGACCCAGTACTTC. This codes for CSVEDLGETQYF. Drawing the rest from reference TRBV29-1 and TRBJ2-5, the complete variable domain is SAVISQKPSRDICQRGTSLTIQCQVDSQVTMMFWYRQQPGQSLTLIATANQGSEATYESGFVIDKFPISRPNLTFSTLTVSNMSPEDSSIYLCSVEDLGETQYFGPGTRLLVL.

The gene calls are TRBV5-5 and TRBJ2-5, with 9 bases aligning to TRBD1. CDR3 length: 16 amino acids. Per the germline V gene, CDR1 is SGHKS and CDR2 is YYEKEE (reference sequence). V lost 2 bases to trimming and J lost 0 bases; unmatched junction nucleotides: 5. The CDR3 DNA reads TGTGCCAGCAGCTTCCGACAGGGGGGGTACCAAGAGACCCAGTACTTC. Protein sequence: CASSFRQGGYQETQYF.

CDR3 loop: CASSVAASGNPYEQYF. The CDR3 nucleotides are TGTGCCAGCAGCGTGGCCGCTAGCGGGAATCCCTACGAGCAGTACTTC. The chain recombines TRBV9 with TRBJ2-7; 9 bases line up with TRBD2. V dropped 2 bases and J dropped 2; count of bases not matched to a gene: 8. Germline V gives CDR1 SGDLS, CDR2 YYNGEE. This CDR3 comprises 16 residues.

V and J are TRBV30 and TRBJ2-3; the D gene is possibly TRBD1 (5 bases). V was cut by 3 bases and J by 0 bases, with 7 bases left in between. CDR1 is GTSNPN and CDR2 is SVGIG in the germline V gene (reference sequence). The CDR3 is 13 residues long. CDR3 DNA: TGTGCCTGGAGAAGGGGAAGCACAGATACGCAGTATTTT. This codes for CAWRRGSTDTQYF. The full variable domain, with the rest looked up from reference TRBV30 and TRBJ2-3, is SQTIHQWPATLVQPVGSPLSLECTVEGTSNPNLYWYRQAAGRGLQLLFYSVGIGQISSEVPQNLSASRPQDRQFILSSKKLLLSDSGFYLCAWRRGSTDTQYFGPGTRLTVL.

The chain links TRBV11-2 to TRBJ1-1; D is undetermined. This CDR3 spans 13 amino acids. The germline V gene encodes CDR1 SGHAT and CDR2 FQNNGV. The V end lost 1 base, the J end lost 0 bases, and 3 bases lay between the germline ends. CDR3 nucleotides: TGTGCCAGCAGCTTAGTCATGAACACTGAAGCTTTCTTT. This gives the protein CASSLVMNTEAFF.

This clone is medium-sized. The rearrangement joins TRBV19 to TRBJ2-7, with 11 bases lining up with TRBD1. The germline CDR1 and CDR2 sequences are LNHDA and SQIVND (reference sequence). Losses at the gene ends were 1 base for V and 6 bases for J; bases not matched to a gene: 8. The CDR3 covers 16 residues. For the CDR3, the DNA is TGTGCCAGTAGTATAGGGCCTGGGACAGGGGGAGGCGAGCAGTACTTC. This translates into CASSIGPGTGGGEQYF.

CDR3 loop: CASSLWAGSQETQYF. For the CDR3, the DNA is TGTGCCAGCAGCTTATGGGCAGGGTCCCAGGAGACCCAGTACTTC. The J gene is TRBJ2-5, the V gene TRBV11-2; TRBD1 might be the D (5 bases). CDR3 size: 15 residues. CDR1 SGHAT and CDR2 FQNNGV come from the germline V gene. V was clipped by 2 bases and J by 5 bases, with 15 bases between them.

The CDR3 loop is CSVVSWDLAKNIQYF. CDR3 in DNA: TGCAGCGTTGTAAGTTGGGATCTAGCCAAAAACATTCAGTACTTC. This chain uses TRBV29-1 with TRBJ2-4; D not resolved. In germline, CDR1 is SQVTM, CDR2 ANQGSEA. V lost 4 bases and J lost 0, with 13 bases in between. This CDR3 spans 15 amino acids. The full variable domain, rest sourced from reference TRBV29-1 and TRBJ2-4, is SAVISQKPSRDICQRGTSLTIQCQVDSQVTMMFWYRQQPGQSLTLIATANQGSEATYESGFVIDKFPISRPNLTFSTLTVSNMSPEDSSIYLCSVVSWDLAKNIQYFGAGTRLSVL.

The CDR3: CASSGWGPAVGYTF. CDR3 nucleotide sequence: TGTGCCAGCAGTGGATGGGGGCCGGCGGTGGGCTACACCTTC. The rearrangement joins TRBV28 to TRBJ1-2, with D perhaps matching TRBD1 (6 bases). CDR1 is MDHEN and CDR2 is SYDVKM in the germline V gene. V lost 5 bases and J lost 8, with 18 bases in between. The CDR3 length is 14 residues.

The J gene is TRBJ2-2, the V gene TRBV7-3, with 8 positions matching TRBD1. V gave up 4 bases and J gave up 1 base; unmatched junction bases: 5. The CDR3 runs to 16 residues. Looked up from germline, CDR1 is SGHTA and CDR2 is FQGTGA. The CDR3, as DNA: TGTGCCAGCAGCTCCCGACAGGGGATGAACACCGGGGAGCTGTTTTTT. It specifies CASSSRQGMNTGELFF.

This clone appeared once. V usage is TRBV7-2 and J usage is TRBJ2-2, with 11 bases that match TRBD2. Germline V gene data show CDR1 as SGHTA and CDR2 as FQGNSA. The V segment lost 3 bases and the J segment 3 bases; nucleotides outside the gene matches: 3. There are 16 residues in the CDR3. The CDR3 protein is CASSLIAGGDTGELFF. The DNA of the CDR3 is TGTGCCAGCAGCTTGATAGCGGGAGGGGACACCGGGGAGCTGTTTTTT.

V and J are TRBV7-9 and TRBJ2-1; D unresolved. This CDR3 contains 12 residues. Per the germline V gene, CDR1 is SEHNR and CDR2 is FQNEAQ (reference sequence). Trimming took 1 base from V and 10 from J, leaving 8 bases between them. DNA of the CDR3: TGTGCCAGCAGCTTAGGTCAGTCGGAGCAGTTCTTC. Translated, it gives CASSLGQSEQFF.

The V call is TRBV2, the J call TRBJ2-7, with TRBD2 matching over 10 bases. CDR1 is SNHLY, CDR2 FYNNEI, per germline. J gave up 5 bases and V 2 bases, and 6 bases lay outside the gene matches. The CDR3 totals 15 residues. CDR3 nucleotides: TGTGCCAGCAGTGAATCAGCGGGAGGGCCCAACGAGCAGTACTTC. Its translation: CASSESAGGPNEQYF.

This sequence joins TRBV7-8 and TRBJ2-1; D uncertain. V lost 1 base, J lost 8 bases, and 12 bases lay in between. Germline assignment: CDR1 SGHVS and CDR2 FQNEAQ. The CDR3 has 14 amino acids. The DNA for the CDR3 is TGTGCCAGCAGCTTAGAAAGCCACCACGATGAGCAGTTCTTC. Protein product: CASSLESHHDEQFF.

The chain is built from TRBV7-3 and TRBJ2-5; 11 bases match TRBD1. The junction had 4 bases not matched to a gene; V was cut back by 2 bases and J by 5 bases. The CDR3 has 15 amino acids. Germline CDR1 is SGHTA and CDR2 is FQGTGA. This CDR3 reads CASSLGGQGVETQYF. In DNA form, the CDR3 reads TGTGCCAGCAGCTTAGGGGGACAGGGGGTTGAGACCCAGTACTTC.

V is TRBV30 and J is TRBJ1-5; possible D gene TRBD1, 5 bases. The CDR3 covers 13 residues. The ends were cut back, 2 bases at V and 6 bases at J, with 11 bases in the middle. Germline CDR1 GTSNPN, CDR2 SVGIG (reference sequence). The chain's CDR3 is CAWSPLDSQPQHF. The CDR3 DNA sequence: TGTGCCTGGAGTCCCCTAGACAGTCAGCCCCAGCATTTT. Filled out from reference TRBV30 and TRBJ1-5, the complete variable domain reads SQTIHQWPATLVQPVGSPLSLECTVEGTSNPNLYWYRQAAGRGLQLLFYSVGIGQISSEVPQNLSASRPQDRQFILSSKKLLLSDSGFYLCAWSPLDSQPQHFGDGTRLSIL.

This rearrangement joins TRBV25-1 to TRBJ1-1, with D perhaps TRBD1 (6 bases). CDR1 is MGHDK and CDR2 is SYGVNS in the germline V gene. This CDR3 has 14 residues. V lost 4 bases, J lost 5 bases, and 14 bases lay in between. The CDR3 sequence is CASSAGQTLTEAFF. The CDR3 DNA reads TGTGCCAGCAGTGCAGGACAGACGTTAACTGAAGCTTTCTTT.

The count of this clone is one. CDR3 region: CASSLKAHDEQFF. The CDR3 DNA sequence: TGTGCCAGCAGCTTAAAAGCACACGATGAGCAGTTCTTC. The chain joins TRBV7-8 to TRBJ2-1, with D uncertain. Between the trimmed V and J ends, which lost 2 bases and 8 bases, there was a span of 10 bases. This CDR3 contains 13 residues. Germline assignment: CDR1 SGHVS and CDR2 FQNEAQ.

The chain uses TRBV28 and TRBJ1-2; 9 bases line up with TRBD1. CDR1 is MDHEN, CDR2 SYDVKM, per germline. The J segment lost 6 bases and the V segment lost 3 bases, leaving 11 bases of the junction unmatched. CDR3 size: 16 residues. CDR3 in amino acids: CASSFNTGGISDGYTF. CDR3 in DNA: TGTGCCAGCAGTTTCAATACAGGGGGCATATCGGATGGCTACACCTTC.

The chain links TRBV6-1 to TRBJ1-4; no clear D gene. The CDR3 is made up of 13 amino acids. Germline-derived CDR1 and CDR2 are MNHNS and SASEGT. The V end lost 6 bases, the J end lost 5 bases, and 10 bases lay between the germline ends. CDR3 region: CASSPVTNEKLFF. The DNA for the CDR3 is TGTGCCAGCAGCCCCGTTACCAATGAAAAACTGTTTTTT.

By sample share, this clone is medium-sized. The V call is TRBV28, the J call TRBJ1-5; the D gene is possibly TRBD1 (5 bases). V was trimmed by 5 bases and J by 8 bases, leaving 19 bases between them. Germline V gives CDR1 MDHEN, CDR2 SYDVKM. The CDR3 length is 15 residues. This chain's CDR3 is CASSPRTVGVEPQHF. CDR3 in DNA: TGTGCCAGCAGTCCGCGGACGGTGGGGGTCGAGCCCCAGCATTTT.

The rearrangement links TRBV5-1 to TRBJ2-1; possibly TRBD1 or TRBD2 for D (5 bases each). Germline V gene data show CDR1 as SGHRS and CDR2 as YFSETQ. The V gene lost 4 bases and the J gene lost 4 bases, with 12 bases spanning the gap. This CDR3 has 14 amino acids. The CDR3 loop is CASSPRGDYNEQFF. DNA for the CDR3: TGCGCCAGCAGCCCCCGGGGCGATTACAATGAGCAGTTCTTC.